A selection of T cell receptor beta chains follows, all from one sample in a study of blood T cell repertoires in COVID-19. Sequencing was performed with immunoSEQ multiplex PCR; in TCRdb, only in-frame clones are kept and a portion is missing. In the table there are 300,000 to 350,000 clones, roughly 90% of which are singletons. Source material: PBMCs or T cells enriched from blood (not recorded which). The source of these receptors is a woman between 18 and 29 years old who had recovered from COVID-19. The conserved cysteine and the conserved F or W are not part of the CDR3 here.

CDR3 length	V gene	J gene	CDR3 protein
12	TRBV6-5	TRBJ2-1	ASSYLDRGTEQF
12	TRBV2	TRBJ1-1	ASRLKSVNTEAF
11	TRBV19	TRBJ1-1	ASSPHTDTEAF
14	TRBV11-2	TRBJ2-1	ASSSPGLAGAHEQF
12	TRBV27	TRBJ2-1	ASSLQGSYNEQF
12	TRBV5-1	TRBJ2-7	ASSFSGHPYEQY
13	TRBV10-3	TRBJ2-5	AISELGTGPRVLY
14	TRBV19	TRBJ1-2	ASSIGQTITNYGYT
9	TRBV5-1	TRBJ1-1	ASRGGTEAF
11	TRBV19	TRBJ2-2	ASIRRDTGELF
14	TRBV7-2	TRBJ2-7	ASSLVGGASTYEQY
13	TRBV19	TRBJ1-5	ASSTTTGGKQPQH
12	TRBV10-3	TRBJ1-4	AISDSTRNEKLF
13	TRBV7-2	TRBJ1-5	ASSLVASSNQPQH
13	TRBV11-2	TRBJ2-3	ASSLDSSRATTQY
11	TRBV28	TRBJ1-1	ASSLLGQKEAF
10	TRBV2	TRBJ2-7	ASTAGPHEQY
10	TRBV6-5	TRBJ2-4	ASQKGAGIQY
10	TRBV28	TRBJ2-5	ARDSGGGTQY
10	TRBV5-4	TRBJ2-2	ASSLDLGELF
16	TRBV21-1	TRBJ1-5	ASSIGTGDWVSNQPQH
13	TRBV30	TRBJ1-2	AWRGKGRANYGYT
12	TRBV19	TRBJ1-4	ASSISATNEKLF
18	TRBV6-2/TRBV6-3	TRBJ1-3	ASSYSEYADRPISGNTIY
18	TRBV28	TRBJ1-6	ASSPPRTGRSSSYNSPLH
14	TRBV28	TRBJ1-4	ASSPRRWTGDEKLF
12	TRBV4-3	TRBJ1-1	ASSQDLLNTEAF
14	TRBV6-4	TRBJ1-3	ASSVAPGASGNTIY
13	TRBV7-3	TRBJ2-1	ASSLRTTVGNEQF
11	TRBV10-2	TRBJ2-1	ASDLTGSNEQF
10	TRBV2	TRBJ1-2	ASGAGGYGYT
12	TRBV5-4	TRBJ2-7	ASSLTGNTYEQY
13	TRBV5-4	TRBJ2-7	ASRFAGSSSYEQY
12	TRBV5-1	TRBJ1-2	ASSFVPLGGGYT
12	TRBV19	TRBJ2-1	ASKDSPSSYEQF
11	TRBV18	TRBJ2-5	ASSGGGKETQY
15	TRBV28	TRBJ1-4	ASSLLVLRGRPEKLF
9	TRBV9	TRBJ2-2	ASSLTGELF
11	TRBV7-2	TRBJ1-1	ASSLPPTEEAF
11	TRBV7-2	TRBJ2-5	ASSLKGWETQY
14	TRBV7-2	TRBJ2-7	ASSLATLGTSYEQY